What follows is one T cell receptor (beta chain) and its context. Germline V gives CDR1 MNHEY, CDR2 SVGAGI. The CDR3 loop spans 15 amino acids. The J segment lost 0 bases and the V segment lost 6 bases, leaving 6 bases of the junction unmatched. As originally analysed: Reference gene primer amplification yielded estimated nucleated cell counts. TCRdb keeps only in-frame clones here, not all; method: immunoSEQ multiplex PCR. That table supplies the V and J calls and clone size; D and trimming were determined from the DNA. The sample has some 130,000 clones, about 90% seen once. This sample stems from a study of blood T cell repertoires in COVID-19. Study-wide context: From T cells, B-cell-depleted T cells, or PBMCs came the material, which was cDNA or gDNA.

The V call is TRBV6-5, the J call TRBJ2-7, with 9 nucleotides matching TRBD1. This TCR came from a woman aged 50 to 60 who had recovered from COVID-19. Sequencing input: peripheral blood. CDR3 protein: CASSAGTGSSYEQYF. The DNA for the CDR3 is TGTGCCAGCAGCGCCGGGACAGGGAGCTCCTACGAGCAGTACTTC.